The TCR beta chain under discussion was sequenced for a study of blood T cell repertoires in COVID-19 (dated by TCRdb to 2018 to 2020). With respect to the entire study: Collaborator samples came from the United States, Italy and Spain and covered acute and convalescent phases of COVID-19. The material from the prospective study consisted of cDNA or gDNA derived from T cells, B-cell-depleted T cells, or PBMCs. The dataset comprised deeply sampled blood TCRbeta repertoires from subjects exposed to, actively infected with, or recovered from COVID-19. A freely available public database, intended as a resource for researchers studying the immune response to SARS-CoV-2, is where the repertoires were released. Samples were obtained from the ongoing ImmuneRACE study (first 160 participants) and from 1,200 or so subjects provided by 6 global collaborators. The sample metadata nearly always contained a de-identified subject ID, COVID-19 status, age in years and sex. Where available, HLA class I and class II types were obtained from metadata supplied by the sample provider rather than from assay-based typing. The full study reports these points: Clinical and demographic metadata were provided uncurated, with the amount varying by source and participant.

The immunoSEQ Assay, a bias-controlled multiplex PCR, was used to amplify TCRbeta CDR3 regions from genomic DNA. The source study handled its data this way. The number of nucleated cells in each sample was estimated by amplification of reference gene primers within the assay. To quantify the absolute abundance of each unique TCRbeta CDR3 rearrangement, sequence reads were collapsed and filtered. For each sample, productive Simpson clonality was calculated as the square root of Simpson's diversity index over productive rearrangements. Here the immuneACCESS table is served through TCRdb, limited to in-frame sequences with V and J called. Missing clones are a known gap in these copies; in checked studies unresolved V genes cover under half, and the rest lacks a known reason. Clonal size and the V and J genes are those of that table, whereas D and trimming came from the DNA. In all, the sample holds 100,000 to 120,000 clones, and 85% to 90% of those were seen once. Less than 4% of the sample belongs to the ten largest clones.

The collaborating institutions used their own protocols to collect whole blood in K2EDTA tubes. For TCRbeta analysis, collaborators shipped samples in one of three forms: frozen whole blood, isolated PBMCs, or DNA extracted from either of those sample types. About this clone itself: What this receptor recognizes is not known. Base qualities are missing; no much larger clone stands one base away.

The receptor comes from a woman between 50 and 59 years old with acute or convalescent COVID-19. The sample comprised peripheral blood.

CDR3 loop: CASSSGLAGGWYEQYF. The sequenced DNA: TGTGCCAGCAGTTCGGGACTAGCGGGAGGATGGTACGAGCAGTACTTC. This sequence uses TRBV28 and TRBJ2-7, with 15 bases in between that match TRBD2. In the germline V gene, CDR1 corresponds to MDHEN and CDR2 to SYDVKM. V is cut back by 4 bases and J by 4 bases, with 5 bases in the junction unmatched. Measured from the cysteine to the phenylalanine, the CDR3 is 16 residues long. Left in the record is the CDR3 DNA by itself, 48 bases read in frame from the first base.